This T cell receptor (beta chain) was retrieved from a study of technical replicates of blood from a handful of donors. Clones were sequenced by immunoSEQ multiplex PCR, and TCRdb holds only the in-frame ones, with some missing. The table includes roughly 59,000 clones, approximately 86% detected once. Germline loops: CDR1 LNHDA, CDR2 SQIVND (reference sequence). CDR3 length equals 12 residues. Trimming removed 6 bases from V and 7 bases from J, with 12 bases in between. This clone was recorded once. Input material: PBMCs. The V and J genes are TRBV19 and TRBJ1-1; no definite D call. The sequence derives from a human donor in good health. Some clones in this sample may be carry-over from other donors' samples. CDR3 DNA: TGTGCCAGTAGGCCACTGGTTTGTGAAGCTTTCTTT. It is translated as CASRPLVCEAFF.